This TCR beta chain was captured in a study of blood T cell repertoires in COVID-19. Study-level background: Italy, Spain and the United States were the sources of the convalescent and acute COVID-19 samples. PBMCs, B-cell-depleted T cells, or T cells provided the cDNA or gDNA that made up the material.

Judged by abundance, this clone is medium-sized. How the authors handled the data: The assay estimated nucleated cells by amplifying reference gene primers. The table came from immunoSEQ multiplex PCR; TCRdb's copy has only in-frame clones and leaves some out. The V and J calls and clone size are taken from that table; D and trimming were inferred from the DNA. The profile shows 29,000 or so clones, 55% to 80% of them singletons. With V trimmed by 3 bases and J by 7 bases, 5 bases remained unmatched. The germline V gene encodes CDR1 LNHNV and CDR2 YYDKDF (reference sequence). This CDR3 is 13 amino acids long.

The chain recombines TRBV15 with TRBJ2-7; TRBD1 matches 8 bases. Sequencing was performed on peripheral blood. This clonotype originated in a human donor in a cohort sampled during active COVID-19. In DNA, the CDR3 is TGTGCCACCAGCAGGACAGGGGTGGGTGAGCAGTACTTC. This sequence encodes CATSRTGVGEQYF.